The subject of this entry is one T cell receptor beta chain. Germline trimming cut 6 bases from V and 6 bases from J; bases unmatched to any gene: 23. The germline V gene has CDR1 MNHNS and CDR2 SASEGT. The CDR3 extends over 20 amino acids. For the second PCR, which ran for 7 to 11 cycles, a sample-barcoded 5' primer and a J-beta primer mix were used. TCRdb processed the 5' RACE reads anew with MiXCR; each CDR3 protein has one entry. The sample includes 1.5 million to 2 million distinct CDR3 sequences, about 31% of them seen just once. This specimen comes from a study of blood T cells in healthy people across ages.

The TCR originated in a woman in her twenties or thirties in good health. The sample consisted of blood. This chain joins TRBV6-1 and TRBJ1-1; 12 nucleotides line up with TRBD1. CDR3 protein: CASRTKRDRGPRDQGAEAFF. CDR3 in DNA: TGTGCCAGCAGAACAAAACGGGACAGGGGGCCCAGGGATCAAGGCGCTGAAGCTTTCTTT.